The next 22 T cell receptor beta chains were all read from a single sample in a study of PD-1 blockade in classical Hodgkin lymphoma. Every patient relapsed after autologous stem cell transplantation, and brentuximab vedotin exposure varied. Assay used: immunoSEQ multiplex PCR; TCRdb lists only in-frame clones, some missing. The table has some 46,000 clones, less than 85% seen once. The sample in question was peripheral blood mononuclear cells (PBMCs), obtained before the second cycle of nivolumab. Source of these receptors: a human donor with classical Hodgkin lymphoma.

The sample holds a few counts of this clone. V and J are TRBV18 and TRBJ2-5; tentatively, D is TRBD1 or TRBD2 (5 bases each). This CDR3 region has 14 residues. Per germline, CDR1 KGHSH and CDR2 LQKENI. The V end was cut by 4 bases, the J end by 4 bases, with 13 bases between. The CDR3: CASSRDPTSETQYF. For the CDR3, the DNA is TGTGCCAGCTCACGGGACCCTACATCAGAGACCCAGTACTTC.

V usage is TRBV18 and J usage is TRBJ1-3; weak D call: TRBD1 (5 bases). CDR1 and CDR2 (germline): KGHSH, LQKENI. The V and J ends lost 3 bases and 15 bases respectively, with 21 bases between them. CDR3 length: 14 residues. The CDR3 nucleotides are TGTGCCAGCTCACCCCAGGGCGGTGCCCTCGTCGAATATTTT. It translates to CASSPQGGALVEYF.

This clone occurred a few times. The V and J genes are TRBV28 and TRBJ1-5; unclear D gene. V was shortened by 5 bases and J by 4 bases, with 9 bases between the two germline ends. The germline V gene has CDR1 MDHEN and CDR2 SYDVKM. The CDR3 has 13 residues. In DNA, the CDR3 is TGTGCCAGCAGTGAAGTACTAAATCAGCCCCAGCATTTT. It codes for CASSEVLNQPQHF.

This chain joins TRBV6-5 and TRBJ1-6; D is uncertain. The CDR3 runs to 16 residues. Germline loops: CDR1 MNHEY, CDR2 SVGAGI. The V and J ends lost 0 bases and 2 bases respectively, with 8 bases between them. The CDR3 reads CASSYSGDAYNSPLHF. For the CDR3, the DNA is TGTGCCAGCAGTTACTCCGGAGACGCCTATAATTCACCCCTCCACTTT.

This clone was seen a handful of times. The chain is built from TRBV9 and TRBJ2-2; D unclear. Germline V gives CDR1 SGDLS, CDR2 YYNGEE. There are 16 residues in the CDR3. With 0 bases removed from V and 0 bases from J, the gap between germline ends came to 9 bases. In nucleotides, the CDR3 is TGTGCCAGCAGCGTAGAAAGAACGTCGAACACCGGGGAGCTGTTTTTT. This translates into CASSVERTSNTGELFF.

The J gene is TRBJ2-1, the V gene TRBV5-1; tentatively, D is TRBD1 or TRBD2 (5 bases each). This CDR3 region has 15 residues. Trimming took 3 bases from V and 2 from J, leaving 12 bases between them. Per germline, CDR1 SGHRS and CDR2 YFSETQ. The CDR3 region is CASSSRDGAYNEQFF. The CDR3 nucleotides read TGCGCCAGCAGCTCCCGGGACGGAGCCTACAATGAGCAGTTCTTC.

The table lists this clone with a count of one. This chain links TRBV9 with TRBJ1-4; 7 bases are shared with TRBD1. V lost 4 bases, J lost 8 bases, and 8 bases stayed unmatched. Per the germline V gene, CDR1 is SGDLS and CDR2 is YYNGEE. The CDR3 extends over 14 amino acids. The CDR3 reads CASSFGTAGEKLFF. The CDR3 DNA reads TGTGCCAGCAGCTTCGGGACAGCGGGAGAAAAACTGTTTTTT.

The chain uses TRBV7-2 and TRBJ1-2, with TRBD1 matching 10 bases. CDR3 length: 15 amino acids. Trimming at V came to 5 bases and at J to 7 bases, leaving 10 bases not matched to a gene. Germline V lookup: CDR1 SGHTA, CDR2 FQGNSA. The CDR3 DNA follows: TGTGCCAGCAGCGATATAGCCCGGACAGGGGGTGGCTACACCTTC. Translating it yields CASSDIARTGGGYTF.

The CDR3 coding sequence is TGTGCCAGCTCACCCAATGTGCAGACCTACGAGCAGTACTTC. It yields the protein CASSPNVQTYEQYF. The chain employs TRBV18 and TRBJ2-7; D is unclear. Trimming cost V 3 bases and J 2 bases, with 11 bases left between them. This CDR3 is 14 amino acids long. Germline values: CDR1 KGHSH, CDR2 LQKENI. Complete variable domain (other parts from reference TRBV18 and TRBJ2-7): NAGVMQNPRHLVRRRGQEARLRCSPMKGHSHVYWYRQLPEEGLKFMVYLQKENIIDESGMPKERFSAEFPKEGPSILRIQQVVRGDSAAYFCASSPNVQTYEQYFGPGTRLTVT.

The chain carries TRBV18 and TRBJ1-1, with D uncertain. Germline CDR1 KGHSH, CDR2 LQKENI. There are 16 residues in the CDR3. Trimming pared 3 bases from V and 1 base from J, leaving 15 bases between. Here the CDR3 DNA reads TGTGCCAGCTCACCCCGGGCCCCTTCGACGAACACTGAAGCTTTCTTT. Protein sequence: CASSPRAPSTNTEAFF.

J is TRBJ2-6 and V is TRBV30, with unresolved D. The length of the CDR3 is 12 residues. The V and J ends lost 3 bases and 0 bases respectively, with 0 bases between them. The germline V gene encodes CDR1 GTSNPN and CDR2 SVGIG (reference sequence). The CDR3 reads CAWSSGANVLTF. Here the CDR3 DNA reads TGTGCCTGGAGCTCTGGGGCCAACGTCCTGACTTTC.

The V call is TRBV27, the J call TRBJ1-2; weak D call: TRBD1 (5 bases). CDR1 and CDR2 from the germline V gene are MNHEY and SMNVEV (reference sequence). Trimming shortened V by 2 bases and J by 1 base, and 5 bases separated the two germline ends. CDR3 length: 13 residues. In DNA form, the CDR3 reads TGTGCCAGCAGTTTAGACAGTAACTATGGCTACACCTTC. It translates to CASSLDSNYGYTF.

The V gene is TRBV7-9, the J gene TRBJ2-2; a possible D gene is TRBD1 (6 bases). The length of the CDR3 is 15 residues. The germline V and J ends were trimmed by 5 bases and 6 bases, with 16 bases remaining between them. CDR1 is SEHNR and CDR2 is FQNEAQ in the germline V gene (reference sequence). The CDR3 sequence is CASSPDSFSPGELFF. As DNA, the CDR3 is TGTGCCAGCAGCCCGGACAGTTTTTCCCCCGGGGAGCTGTTTTTT.

The chain carries TRBV30 and TRBJ1-2; the match to TRBD1 covers 7 bases. CDR1 and CDR2 from the germline V gene are GTSNPN and SVGIG (reference sequence). V shed 8 bases, J shed 7 bases, and the junction held 19 bases outside the gene matches. The CDR3 runs 15 residues. CDR3 nucleotide sequence: TGTGCCCGCCGCCGAGATACAGGGGCGCACGGTGGCTACACCTTC. This sequence encodes CARRRDTGAHGGYTF.

A few counts support this clone. This chain uses TRBV2 with TRBJ2-6, with TRBD1 matching over 7 bases. CDR1 and CDR2 from the germline V gene are SNHLY and FYNNEI. V shed 6 bases, J shed 2 bases, and the junction held 4 bases outside the gene matches. The length of the CDR3 is 15 residues. The CDR3 sequence is CASRLDRAGANVLTF. The CDR3 region has the DNA TGTGCCAGCAGGCTCGACAGGGCTGGGGCCAACGTCCTGACTTTC.

A single count supports this clone. The J gene is TRBJ2-6, the V gene TRBV27; tentatively, D is TRBD1 (6 bases). Trimming took 5 bases from V and 1 from J, leaving 18 bases between them. CDR3 length: 18 amino acids. Germline values: CDR1 MNHEY, CDR2 SMNVEV (reference sequence). The DNA of the CDR3 is TGTGCCAGCAGTCCATATCGGAACAGGGTTTCTGGGGCCAACGTCCTGACTTTC. The encoded protein is CASSPYRNRVSGANVLTF.

The chain employs TRBV11-3 and TRBJ2-1; TRBD1 agrees at 9 bases. Per the germline V gene, CDR1 is SGHNT and CDR2 is YENEEA. The CDR3 has 20 residues. After removal of 1 base from V and 0 bases from J, the junction contained 13 bases not matched to a gene. The CDR3 nucleotides read TGTGCCAGCAGCTTAGGCACGGGACAGGGAGGGGGAAGCTCCTACAATGAGCAGTTCTTC. Translated: CASSLGTGQGGGSSYNEQFF.

V and J are TRBV27 and TRBJ2-5; D call uncertain. Between the trimmed V and J ends, which lost 2 bases and 4 bases, there was a span of 8 bases. The CDR3 runs to 13 residues. Germline CDR1 and CDR2: MNHEY and SMNVEV (reference sequence). Here the CDR3 reads CASSLVSGETQYF. The CDR3 DNA reads TGTGCCAGCAGTTTAGTTTCGGGAGAGACCCAGTACTTC.

The rearrangement joins TRBV6-5 to TRBJ2-1; TRBD1 matches 7 bases. CDR3 length: 14 residues. Germline CDR1 is MNHEY and CDR2 is SVGAGI. Unmatched junction bases numbered 4, after V lost 6 bases and J lost 2 bases. CDR3 DNA: TGTGCCAGCAGAAACAGGGGCACCTACAATGAGCAGTTCTTC. Its translation is CASRNRGTYNEQFF.

This chain links TRBV18 with TRBJ2-5; D may be TRBD2 (5 bases). The germline CDR1 and CDR2 sequences are KGHSH and LQKENI. V shed 3 bases and J shed 2 bases, with 10 bases lying between them. The CDR3 is 14 residues long. For the CDR3, the DNA is TGTGCCAGCTCACCGGACTGGGCACAAGAGACCCAGTACTTC. This codes for CASSPDWAQETQYF.

The chain has TRBV5-6 and TRBJ2-2; TRBD2 agrees at 7 bases. The CDR3 totals 15 residues. CDR1 is SGHDT, CDR2 YYEEEE, per germline. The V segment lost 5 bases and the J segment 0 bases; nucleotides outside the gene matches: 4. CDR3 protein: CASSRLATNTGELFF. The CDR3 DNA reads as TGTGCCAGCAGTCGACTAGCCACGAACACCGGGGAGCTGTTTTTT.

V is TRBV9 and J is TRBJ1-1; no reliable D call. Germline V gives CDR1 SGDLS, CDR2 YYNGEE. The CDR3 is 14 residues long. Trimming removed 0 bases at V and 1 base at J, with 7 bases between. In nucleotides, the CDR3 is TGTGCCAGCAGCGTAGTCAGCAAGAACACTGAAGCTTTCTTT. Protein: CASSVVSKNTEAFF. The complete variable domain, with remaining parts taken from reference TRBV9 and TRBJ1-1, reads DSGVTQTPKHLITATGQRVTLRCSPRSGDLSVYWYQQSLDQGLQFLIQYYNGEERAKGNILERFSAQQFPDLHSELNLSSLELGDSALYFCASSVVSKNTEAFFGQGTRLTVV.